This T cell receptor (beta chain) stems from a study of blood T cell repertoires in COVID-19. Profiled with immunoSEQ multiplex PCR; TCRdb holds only in-frame clones, not every one. The sample records roughly 230,000 clones, roughly 86% being singletons. The sequencing sample was made of PBMCs or T cells enriched from blood (not recorded which). The TCR was taken from a woman younger than 45 with acute COVID-19.

The CDR3 sequence: CASSQGLLTNEKLFF. The DNA for the CDR3 is TGTGCCAGCAGCCAGGGGCTTTTGACTAATGAAAAACTGTTTTTT. The rearrangement uses TRBV2 and TRBJ1-4; tentative D call: TRBD1 (6 bases). The V end was cut by 6 bases, the J end by 2 bases, with 13 bases between. This CDR3 region has 15 residues. Germline loops: CDR1 SNHLY, CDR2 FYNNEI.